Each of the 14 T cell receptor beta chains below was sequenced from the same sample in a study of blood T cells in healthy people across ages. Then a second PCR, running about 7 to 11 cycles, was carried out with a sample-barcoded 5' primer and a J-beta primer mix. TCRdb ran MiXCR on the 5' RACE reads and lists one entry per CDR3 protein. The sample records around 690,000 distinct CDR3 sequences, roughly 58% being singletons. The sequencing input was blood. The receptors come from a man in his sixties in good health.

V usage is TRBV20-1 and J usage is TRBJ2-3; 9 nucleotides line up with TRBD2. Germline V gene sequence: CDR1 DFQATT, CDR2 SNEGSKA (reference sequence). Trimming removed 0 bases from V and 7 bases from J; junction bases left unmatched: 8. The CDR3 consists of 15 residues. In nucleotides, the CDR3 is TGCAGTGCTAGAGAATGGGCGGGGGGGTCGTATACGCAGTATTTT. This codes for CSAREWAGGSYTQYF.

This clonotype was observed a handful of times. The chain joins TRBV7-2 to TRBJ2-5, with 9 bases that match TRBD2. V was clipped by 3 bases and J by 4 bases; unmatched bases: 6. The CDR3 runs to 15 residues. Germline V gene data show CDR1 as SGHTA and CDR2 as FQGNSA. CDR3 residues: CASSFQRGARETQYF. DNA for the CDR3: TGTGCCAGCAGCTTCCAGCGGGGGGCCCGAGAGACCCAGTACTTC.

The CDR3 loop is CSARTSGDGYTF. CDR3 coding DNA: TGCAGTGCTAGAACGTCTGGGGATGGCTACACCTTC. The chain links TRBV20-1 to TRBJ1-2; D remains ambiguous. V was trimmed by 2 bases and J by 6 bases, leaving 10 bases between them. Germline values: CDR1 DFQATT, CDR2 SNEGSKA (reference sequence). The length of the CDR3 is 12 residues.

This chain connects TRBV6-6 to TRBJ1-1, with D perhaps matching TRBD1 (6 bases). Trimming removed 0 bases from V and 3 bases from J, with 14 bases in between. There are 16 residues in the CDR3. Per germline, CDR1 MNHNY and CDR2 SVGAGI (reference sequence). The CDR3 nucleotides read TGTGCCAGCAGTTACTCCAGGGGTTCCGCGGACACTGAAGCTTTCTTT. Encoded protein: CASSYSRGSADTEAFF.

The sample holds a few counts of this clonotype. This chain joins TRBV28 and TRBJ2-7; tentative D call: TRBD1 (6 bases). Germline CDR1 and CDR2: MDHEN and SYDVKM. Trimming removed 4 bases at V and 3 bases at J, with 13 bases between. The CDR3 sequence is 14 residues long. The CDR3, as DNA: TGTGCCAGCAGTTCCCGGGACACCCTCTACGAGCAGTACTTC. Protein product: CASSSRDTLYEQYF.

This chain uses TRBV20-1 with TRBJ1-4; D may be TRBD1 (5 bases). There are 12 residues in the CDR3. The germline V and J ends were trimmed by 6 bases and 5 bases, with 10 bases remaining between them. Looked up from germline, CDR1 is DFQATT and CDR2 is SNEGSKA (reference sequence). The DNA of the CDR3 is TGCAGTGCGACGGGGGGGAATGAAAAACTGTTTTTT. Translating it yields CSATGGNEKLFF.

The CDR3 here is CASSPPGWGKTQYF. DNA of the CDR3: TGTGCCAGCAGCCCCCCGGGTTGGGGGAAGACCCAGTACTTC. The chain carries TRBV28 and TRBJ2-7; TRBD1 or TRBD2 may be the D gene (5 bases each). With the DNA end fitting TRBJ2-5 better, the J assignment may be wrong. This CDR3 spans 14 amino acids. Germline V CDR1 and CDR2: MDHEN, SYDVKM.

This clonotype was counted between two and nine times. V usage is TRBV20-1 and J usage is TRBJ2-7, with 7 positions matching TRBD1. Germline CDR1 reads DFQATT; CDR2 reads SNEGSKA (reference sequence). J lost 2 bases, V lost 5 bases, and 9 bases had no gene match. This CDR3 has 14 residues. This chain's CDR3 is CSAPMGQRPYEQYF. CDR3 bases: TGCAGTGCTCCAATGGGACAGCGGCCCTACGAGCAGTACTTC.

The chain joins TRBV12-3 or TRBV12-4 to TRBJ2-5; 9 bases fit TRBD1. The CDR3 extends over 13 amino acids. V dropped 7 bases and J dropped 3; count of bases not matched to a gene: 3. The CDR3 here is CASNGDREETQYF. The CDR3 bases are TGTGCCAGCAATGGGGACAGGGAAGAGACCCAGTACTTC.

This clonotype has just a few counts. The chain combines TRBV20-1 with TRBJ2-5; possibly TRBD1 or TRBD2 for D (6 bases each). Germline V gene lookup returns CDR1 DFQATT and CDR2 SNEGSKA (reference sequence). The CDR3 is made up of 13 amino acids. Between the trimmed V and J ends, which lost 7 bases and 2 bases, there was a span of 14 bases. This chain's CDR3 is CSVEGEWQETQYF. The CDR3 DNA sequence: TGCAGTGTGGAGGGGGAGTGGCAAGAGACCCAGTACTTC.

This clonotype has a handful of counts. The V and J genes are TRBV28 and TRBJ2-5, with D perhaps matching TRBD1 or TRBD2 (6 bases each). The CDR3 covers 14 residues. Trimming cost V 2 bases and J 6 bases, with 13 bases left between them. Germline V gene data show CDR1 as MDHEN and CDR2 as SYDVKM. The CDR3 coding sequence is TGTGCCAGCAGTTTAGACGGGGGCGTAAAGACCCAGTACTTC. Encoded protein: CASSLDGGVKTQYF.

This clonotype was found a few times. V and J are TRBV5-1 and TRBJ1-2; D is unresolved. Germline V lookup: CDR1 SGHRS, CDR2 YFSETQ. This CDR3 comprises 15 residues. V lost 0 bases and J lost 0, with 9 bases in between. The DNA for the CDR3 is TGCGCCAGCAGCTTGGACGTGACCTCTAACTATGGCTACACCTTC. This translates into CASSLDVTSNYGYTF.

The chain links TRBV5-1 to TRBJ2-3, with 7 bases matching TRBD1. Germline V gene sequence: CDR1 SGHRS, CDR2 YFSETQ. V lost 3 bases and J lost 2; bases outside the gene matches: 3. The CDR3 is 14 residues long. The CDR3, as DNA: TGCGCCAGCAGCTCGGGACAGCACACAGATACGCAGTATTTT. It codes for CASSSGQHTDTQYF.

The J gene is TRBJ2-7, the V gene TRBV10-3; 10 bases line up with TRBD2. The CDR3 is 13 amino acids. V was pared by 10 bases and J by 4 bases, with 7 bases of the junction left unmatched. Germline-derived CDR1 and CDR2 are ENHRY and SYGVKD. CDR3 region: CATASGGNYEQYF. The CDR3 nucleotides are TGTGCCACCGCTAGCGGGGGCAATTACGAGCAGTACTTC.